The TCR beta chain under discussion was sequenced for a study of CD8 T cells in Susac syndrome. Study-wide points: As the study acknowledged, the number of individuals who were part of its TCR sequencing and HLA analysis was relatively small.

CDR1 is DFQATT and CDR2 is SNEGSKA in the germline V gene (reference sequence). The length of the CDR3 is 12 residues. With regard to this clonotype: Its antigen is still unknown.

The authors reverse transcribed about 0.45 to 1 ug RNA with random hexamers. The immunoSEQ assay covered 54 Vbeta and 13 Jbeta segments for CDR3. TCRdb analysed the immunoSEQ multiplex PCR reads with MiXCR anew, one entry per CDR3 protein. The table has approximately 140,000 distinct CDR3 sequences, around 94% seen once; the top ten hold over 0.25%. Healthy donors were controls matched for age and sex. TEMRA cells were FACS-enriched and CD8+ and CD4+ T cells negatively isolated. Source material: CD8+ T cells from PBMCs. The genes are TRBV20-1 and TRBJ2-7, with D perhaps TRBD1 (6 bases). The receptor's source is a human donor in good health. CDR3 residues: CSADSEFYEQYF. CDR3 sequence (DNA): TGCAGCGCGGACAGCGAGTTCTACGAGCAGTACTTC.